These 5 T cell receptor beta chains share one sample of origin, sequenced in a study of response to subunit inactivated influenza vaccine. Each CDR3 protein is one row after TCRdb ran MiXCR on the RT-PCR reads. The sample shows 400,000 to 550,000 distinct CDR3 sequences, around 25% of them seen only once. The sequenced sample was CD4+ T cells sorted from PBMCs, obtained 5 days after vaccination. The origin of the receptors is a man aged 50 or older who received an inactivated influenza vaccine.

This clonotype came up once. This chain links TRBV5-1 with TRBJ2-5; 9 bases align to TRBD1. Germline V CDR1 and CDR2: SGHRS, YFSETQ. V was pared by 0 bases and J by 2 bases, with 11 bases of the junction left unmatched. The CDR3 consists of 18 residues. The CDR3 reads CASSLVSGQGWGQETQYF. The CDR3 coding sequence is TGCGCCAGCAGCTTGGTTTCGGGACAGGGTTGGGGTCAAGAGACCCAGTACTTC.

V usage is TRBV20-1 and J usage is TRBJ2-5; a weak D match, TRBD2 (5 bases). Trimming left V 3 bases short and J 3 bases short, with 14 bases between. The CDR3 sequence is 14 residues long. Germline CDR1 is DFQATT and CDR2 is SNEGSKA (reference sequence). CDR3 DNA: TGCAGTGCTAGGTCGGTATGGGGAGAAGAGACCCAGTACTTC. Its translation is CSARSVWGEETQYF.

In regard to this clonotype: One junction end disagrees with the germline gene, perhaps due to a read error. This chain uses TRBV6-2 or TRBV6-3 with TRBJ1-5, with D possibly TRBD1 on 6 matching bases. The CDR3 covers 13 residues. Germline assignment: CDR1 MNHEY and CDR2 SVGEGT. CDR3 sequence reads: CASKTGYNQPHHF. CDR3 in DNA: TGTGCCAGCAAGACAGGATACAATCAGCCCCACCATTTT.

The chain's CDR3 is CATGDSREPADTQYF. CDR3 bases: TGTGCCACCGGGGACAGTCGGGAACCCGCAGATACGCAGTATTTT. The V gene is TRBV24-1, the J gene TRBJ2-3; TRBD1 agrees at 7 bases. Germline assignment: CDR1 KGHDR and CDR2 SFDVKD. The CDR3 length is 15 residues. Trimming cost V 9 bases and J 4 bases; bases outside gene matches: 12.

There are many counts of this clonotype. The V gene is TRBV12-3 or TRBV12-4, the J gene TRBJ2-1; D not resolved. V was cut by 5 bases and J by 2 bases, with 10 bases left in between. This CDR3 has 14 residues. The CDR3 loop reads CASSERQTYNEQFF. The CDR3 DNA reads TGTGCCAGCAGTGAAAGGCAGACCTACAATGAGCAGTTCTTC.